The present entry profiles one T cell receptor (beta chain) with its context. Its antigen is still unknown. The data belong to a study of shared clonotypes between healthy human individuals. Study-level results: The donor pool, a small one, limited the genetic and exposure-history diversity represented.

Germline V gene data show CDR1 as ENHRY and CDR2 as SYGVKD. The germline V and J ends were trimmed by 2 bases and 5 bases, with 9 bases remaining between them. The CDR3 totals 13 residues. Assay: immunoSEQ multiplex PCR; the TCRdb copy retains only in-frame clones and omits some. Of millions of clones in the sample, roughly 96% were seen once. Material: naive CD4+ T cells sorted from blood. This sample's subset: CD45RA+ positively selected. This sequence joins TRBV10-3 and TRBJ2-5, with a possible D match to TRBD2 (5 bases). The TCR sequence derives from a man aged 18 to 30 in good health. The CDR3 reads CAISETRVETQYF. DNA for the CDR3: TGTGCCATCAGTGAGACTAGGGTGGAGACCCAGTACTTC.